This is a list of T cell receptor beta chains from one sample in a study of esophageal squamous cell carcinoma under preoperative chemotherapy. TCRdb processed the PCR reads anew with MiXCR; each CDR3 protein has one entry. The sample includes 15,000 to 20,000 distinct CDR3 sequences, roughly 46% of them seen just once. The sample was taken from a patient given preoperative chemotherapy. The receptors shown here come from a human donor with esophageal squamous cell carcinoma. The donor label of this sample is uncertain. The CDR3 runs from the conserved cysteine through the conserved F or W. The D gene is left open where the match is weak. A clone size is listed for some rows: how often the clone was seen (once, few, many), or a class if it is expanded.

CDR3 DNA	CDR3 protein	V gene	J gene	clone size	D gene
TGTGCCAGCAGCTTTGTTAAAGATACGCAGTATTTT	CASSFVKDTQYF	TRBV11-3	TRBJ2-3	-	-
TGTGCCAGCAGTATTGACAGTGGAGAGACCCAGTACTTC	CASSIDSGETQYF	TRBV27	TRBJ2-5	-	-
TGCAGTCTAAGGGTTTCAGGATCCTACAATGAGCAGTTCTTC	CSLRVSGSYNEQFF	TRBV20-1	TRBJ2-1	-	-
TGTGCCAGCAGTTTAGCGGCGGATGCAACTAATGAAAAACTGTTTTTT	CASSLAADATNEKLFF	TRBV27	TRBJ1-4	few	-
TGTGCCAGCAGCCCGTTCGCGAACACCGAGACGCTGTTTTTT	CASSPFANTETLFF	TRBV7-2	TRBJ2-2	-	-
TGTGCCAGCAGCTTTGGCGGACACTCTGGAAACACCATATATTTT	CASSFGGHSGNTIYF	TRBV7-6	TRBJ1-3	-	-
TGTGCCAGCAGCGCACCGCGGGGGGGGGGCAAAAATATGCAGTACTTC	CASSAPRGGGKNMQYF	TRBV7-2	TRBJ2-7	-	TRBD2
TGTGCCAGCAGCTTGGGACAGGGCAGATACAATGAGCAGTTCTTC	CASSLGQGRYNEQFF	TRBV7-2	TRBJ2-1	many	TRBD1
TGTGCCAGCAGTTACTCGACAGGGATGACTGAAGCTTTCTTT	CASSYSTGMTEAFF	TRBV6-5	TRBJ1-1	-	TRBD1
TGTGCCAGCAGCGCCCAGGGGGGGTCACAAGAGACCCAGTACTTC	CASSAQGGSQETQYF	TRBV7-2	TRBJ2-5	-	-
TGTGCCAGCAGCCTCCGGGACAGGGGGCGAAAGACGCAGTACTTC	CASSLRDRGRKTQYF	TRBV7-2	TRBJ2-7	-	TRBD1
TGTGCCAGCAGTATAGCCCCGAGCCCCCCCACAGATACGCAGTATTTT	CASSIAPSPPTDTQYF	TRBV6-1	TRBJ2-3	-	-
TGTGCCAGCTCACCACCCGGGACTGAGAACTACAATGAGCAGTTCTTC	CASSPPGTENYNEQFF	TRBV18	TRBJ2-1	-	-
TGCGCCAGGGGGCGGAGAGGGAAAAACACGCAGTATTTC	CARGRRGKNTQYF	TRBV7-2	TRBJ2-4	-	TRBD1
TGTGCCAGCAGCCTTCTCAAGCGGATCGTCCTCTCCTACAATGAGCAGTTCTTC	CASSLLKRIVLSYNEQFF	TRBV7-2	TRBJ2-1	few	-
TGTGCTAGTGGCCCGGGACAGGGGCAGCCTGGGGCCAACGTCCTGACTTTC	CASGPGQGQPGANVLTF	TRBV12-5	TRBJ2-6	once	TRBD1
TGTGCCAGCAGTGAGTCTTCGGAACACAATGAGCAGTTCTTC	CASSESSEHNEQFF	TRBV6-4	TRBJ2-1	-	-
TGTGCCAGCAGCTTGAGGCTGAGAGGCAAAGATATGCAGTACTTC	CASSLRLRGKDMQYF	TRBV7-8	TRBJ2-7	-	-
TGTGCCAGCAGCTTAGCCGGGGGCACAGATACGCAGTATTTT	CASSLAGGTDTQYF	TRBV7-6	TRBJ2-3	-	-
TGTGCCAGCAGCCCCCGGACTAGCGGGGTGGGAGATACGCAGTATTTT	CASSPRTSGVGDTQYF	TRBV7-2	TRBJ2-3	once	TRBD2
TGTGCTAGTGTTGATCGGGAGACCCAGTACTTC	CASVDRETQYF	TRBV12-5	TRBJ2-5	-	-
TGTGCCAGCAGGCCCGGGACTGATGCCTACGAGCAGTACTTC	CASRPGTDAYEQYF	TRBV12-3/TRBV12-4	TRBJ2-7	-	-
TGTGCCAGCGGGGTCAGGGGCGGGGAGATAGATACGCAGTATTTT	CASGVRGGEIDTQYF	TRBV7-3	TRBJ2-3	-	-
TGTGCCAGCATAGACTTTGCCACCTACGAGCAGTACTTC	CASIDFATYEQYF	TRBV27	TRBJ2-7	many	-
TGTGCGGGGAGCGGCGACAGGGACCCAGAGACCCAGTACTTT	CAGSGDRDPETQYF	TRBV7-9	TRBJ2-5	-	TRBD1
TGTGCCAGCAGCTTCCGGACTAACTCCTACGAGCAGTACTTC	CASSFRTNSYEQYF	TRBV7-2	TRBJ2-7	medium-sized	-
TGTGCCAGCAAGACTGAACTGGTCAACAATGAGCAGTACTTC	CASKTELVNNEQYF	TRBV6-1	TRBJ2-5	-	-
TGTGCCAGCAGCGTACCTAGCGGGAGGGCAAATGAGCAGTTCTTC	CASSVPSGRANEQFF	TRBV3-1	TRBJ2-1	-	TRBD2
TGTGCCACCAGTGAGGGGGCCGGGGGCCGAGACAAAGACATCCAGTACTTC	CATSEGAGGRDKDIQYF	TRBV24-1	TRBJ2-4	-	-
TGTGCCAGCAGTCCCAGGGGGGCAGGGGGCCTCGCCGAGGTGAATGAAAAACTGTTTTTT	CASSPRGAGGLAEVNEKLFF	TRBV7-2	TRBJ1-4	few	TRBD1
TGTGCCAGCCAGGGACTAGCGGGCAGGACCGTCCATACGCAGTATTTT	CASQGLAGRTVHTQYF	TRBV6-1	TRBJ2-3	-	TRBD2
TGTGCCAGCAGCTCCGGGGGACTAGCGGGGAAAGAGACCCAGTACTTC	CASSSGGLAGKETQYF	TRBV5-4	TRBJ2-5	many	TRBD2
TGTGCCACCAGCAGTGGGGGGGCGCCAGGCTACGAGCAGTACTTC	CATSSGGAPGYEQYF	TRBV15	TRBJ2-7	-	-
TGCGCCAGCATCTCGGTTAGGGGCACAGATGCGCAGTATTTT	CASISVRGTDAQYF	TRBV5-1	TRBJ2-3	-	-
TGTGCCAGCAGCTTTACAGGGGGCACTGAAGCTTTCTTT	CASSFTGGTEAFF	TRBV7-2	TRBJ1-1	many	TRBD1
TGTGCCAGCAGTGAAGCCGGGGACTTGTACGAGCAGTACTTC	CASSEAGDLYEQYF	TRBV6-1	TRBJ2-7	-	-
TGTGCCAGCAGTTATGGCGGCGCGCGGCAGAACTATGGCTACACCTTC	CASSYGGARQNYGYTF	TRBV6-5	TRBJ1-2	-	-
TGTGCCAGCAGCGTGGGGACACTGTGTGCCAAAGACATGCAGTACTTT	CASSVGTLCAKDMQYF	TRBV7-3	TRBJ2-3	-	-
TGTGCTAGCAGCCTGGGATGGGGGGTGGCCGAGACCCAGTACTTC	CASSLGWGVAETQYF	TRBV7-7	TRBJ2-5	few	-
TGTGCCAGCCATTATAGAGGGGGCGCGGGGGAGACCCAGTACTTC	CASHYRGGAGETQYF	TRBV6-1	TRBJ2-5	few	-
TGTGCCAGCAGTTCCCCCCGGACTCTCTACTACGAGCAGTACTTC	CASSSPRTLYYEQYF	TRBV6-2/TRBV6-3	TRBJ2-7	many	-
TGTGCCAGCAGCTACGGGCCCTACAATGAGCAGTTCTTC	CASSYGPYNEQFF	TRBV7-3	TRBJ2-1	few	-
TGCAGTGCTAGGACCAGCGGGAACTCCTACGAGCAGTACTTC	CSARTSGNSYEQYF	TRBV20-1	TRBJ2-7	few	TRBD2
TGTGCCAGCAGCTTAAGGGCGCTTGAGTCTGGGACTAGCACAGATACGCAGTATTTT	CASSLRALESGTSTDTQYF	TRBV7-3	TRBJ2-3	-	-
TGCCTGGGCATCTCCTTCGGGGGCACCGATACGCAGTATTTT	CLGISFGGTDTQYF	TRBV5-1	TRBJ2-3	once	-
TGTGCCAGCAGGCGGAGGCTAGCGGGCAATGAGCAGTTCTTC	CASRRRLAGNEQFF	TRBV11-3	TRBJ2-1	-	TRBD2
TGTGCCAGCAGCGCTCCGGGAGACCCCACCGAGCAGTTCTTC	CASSAPGDPTEQFF	TRBV7-2	TRBJ2-1	-	-
TGTGCCAGCAGACAGGGTACTTTTAACGAGCAGTACTTC	CASRQGTFNEQYF	TRBV28	TRBJ2-7	-	-
TGTGCCAGCAGCTTAGCGCACAGGGGAAGGGGCGACAATGAGCAGTTCTTC	CASSLAHRGRGDNEQFF	TRBV7-9	TRBJ2-1	few	TRBD1
TGTGCCAGCTCCTTCTCAGACAGAAACTACAATGAGCAGTTCTTC	CASSFSDRNYNEQFF	TRBV6-1	TRBJ2-1	medium-sized	-
TGTGCCAGCAGCGGGGGCCTTGAGCAAGAGACCCAGTATTTC	CASSGGLEQETQYF	TRBV7-3	TRBJ2-5	-	-
TGTGCCAGCAGCTTAAATCGTATTGAAGATGAGCAGTTCTTC	CASSLNRIEDEQFF	TRBV7-6	TRBJ2-1	-	-